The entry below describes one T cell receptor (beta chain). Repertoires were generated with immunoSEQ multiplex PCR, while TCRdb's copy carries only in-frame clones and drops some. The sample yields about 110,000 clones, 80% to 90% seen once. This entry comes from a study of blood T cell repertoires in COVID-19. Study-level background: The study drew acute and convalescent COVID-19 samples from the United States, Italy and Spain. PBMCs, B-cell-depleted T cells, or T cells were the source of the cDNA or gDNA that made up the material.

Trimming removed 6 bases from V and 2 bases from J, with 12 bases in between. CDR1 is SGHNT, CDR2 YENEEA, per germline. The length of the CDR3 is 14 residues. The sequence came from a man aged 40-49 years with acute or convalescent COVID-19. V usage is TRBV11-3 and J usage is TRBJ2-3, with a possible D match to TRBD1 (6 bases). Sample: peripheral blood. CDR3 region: CASSTGHPTDTQYF. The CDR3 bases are TGTGCCAGCAGTACGGGACATCCCACAGATACGCAGTATTTT.